Shown below are 30 T cell receptor beta chains from a single sample sequenced in a study of read filtering for tumor transcriptome and immune sequencing. Molecular barcoded adaptors covering alpha/delta and beta/gamma chains were used on around 400 ng RNA. TCRdb processed the reads anew with MiXCR; each CDR3 protein has one entry. The sample carries about 54,000 distinct CDR3 sequences, roughly 12% recorded once. The specimen was a population of CD138-negative cells sorted from bone marrow. The receptors shown here come from a donor over 35 with multiple myeloma.

This clonotype was found a few times. The J gene is TRBJ2-5, the V gene TRBV6-2 or TRBV6-3; D possibly corresponds to TRBD2 (5 bases). V gave up 0 bases and J gave up 4 bases, with 12 bases separating them. From germline, CDR1 is MNHEY and CDR2 SVGEGT. The CDR3 totals 15 residues. CDR3 region: CASSYSKSGSETQYF. The CDR3 region has the DNA TGTGCCAGCAGTTACTCGAAGTCGGGGTCAGAGACCCAGTACTTC.

Concerning this clonotype: It may be a read error: a sequence one base away is much more abundant. J is TRBJ1-5 and V is TRBV6-4; D not certain. The CDR3 has 12 amino acids. Germline V gene lookup returns CDR1 MRHNA and CDR2 SNTAGT. The V end lost 11 bases, the J end lost 4 bases, and 12 bases lay between the germline ends. The CDR3 is CACIFGNQPQHF. For the CDR3, the DNA is TGTGCCTGCATTTTCGGGAATCAGCCCCAGCATTTT.

This clonotype was seen ten or more times. The chain is built from TRBV7-3 and TRBJ2-5; TRBD2 aligns across 16 bases. V shed 4 bases, J shed 4 bases, and the junction held 9 bases outside the gene matches. Germline V gene data show CDR1 as SGHTA and CDR2 as FQGTGA. The CDR3 extends over 18 amino acids. The CDR3 DNA is TGTGCCAGCAGCTCTGGGACTAGCGGGGGGGTTCATGGAGAGACCCAGTACTTC. This translates into CASSSGTSGGVHGETQYF.

As concerns this clonotype: Compared with germline, one end of the junction differs, possibly owing to a read error. V is TRBV20-1 and J is TRBJ1-5, with 7 nucleotides matching TRBD1. Germline V gives CDR1 DFQATT, CDR2 SNEGSKA (reference sequence). This CDR3 spans 16 amino acids. The CDR3 loop is CSARGGGQYSSQPQHF. As DNA, the CDR3 is TGCAGTGCCAGAGGGGGCGGACAGTATAGCAGTCAGCCCCAGCATTTT.

This clonotype was seen repeatedly, ten times or more. The chain joins TRBV7-2 to TRBJ2-7; maybe TRBD1 (6 bases). CDR3 length equals 12 residues. Trimming removed 3 bases from V and 9 bases from J, with 12 bases in between. Germline V lookup: CDR1 SGHTA, CDR2 FQGNSA. For the CDR3, the DNA is TGTGCCAGCAGCTTTCAGGGGAACGGGCAGTACTTC. This translates into CASSFQGNGQYF.

In this sample, this clonotype turned up many times. This chain uses TRBV20-1 with TRBJ2-7; D gene uncertain. CDR1 and CDR2 (germline): DFQATT, SNEGSKA (reference sequence). The CDR3 runs 17 residues. V was clipped by 2 bases and J by 2 bases, with 22 bases between them. CDR3 sequence reads: CSARRPRTLLNTYEQYF. Here the CDR3 DNA reads TGCAGTGCTAGACGACCTCGGACCCTCCTTAATACCTACGAGCAGTACTTC.

This clonotype has ten or more counts. This chain connects TRBV20-1 to TRBJ2-5; TRBD1 aligns across 9 bases. Germline V gene lookup returns CDR1 DFQATT and CDR2 SNEGSKA (reference sequence). The CDR3 length is 14 residues. J was trimmed by 2 bases and V by 4 bases; bases with no gene match: 5. This chain's CDR3 is CSAIAGTGQETQYF. CDR3 coding DNA: TGCAGTGCTATTGCGGGGACAGGGCAAGAGACCCAGTACTTC.

Notes on this clonotype: This may stem from a read error, because a much larger clone lies one nucleotide away. A read error is likely, as this CDR3 ends without the conserved phenylalanine or tryptophan. The rearrangement joins TRBV10-3 to TRBJ2-5; TRBD2 is a possible D gene (5 bases). The germline V gene encodes CDR1 ENHRY and CDR2 SYGVKD. The CDR3 has 13 residues. Trimming took 3 bases from V and 5 from J, leaving 10 bases between them. The CDR3: CAISERELETQYL. For the CDR3, the DNA is TGTGCCATCAGTGAAAGGGAGCTGGAGACCCAGTACCTC.

This clonotype was recorded at least ten times. The chain has TRBV4-1 and TRBJ1-5; a possible D gene is TRBD1 (6 bases). V lost 3 bases and J 0 bases, leaving 15 bases between the germline ends. CDR1 is MGHRA and CDR2 is YSYEKL in the germline V gene. The CDR3 contains 17 residues. CDR3 coding DNA: TGCGCCAGCAGCCAGGAGCCCCCCAGGGGTAGCAATCAGCCCCAGCATTTT. This gives the protein CASSQEPPRGSNQPQHF.

This clonotype was seen repeatedly, ten times or more. This chain links TRBV29-1 with TRBJ1-1, with TRBD1 matching over 7 bases. Losses at the gene ends were 7 bases for V and 4 bases for J; bases not matched to a gene: 15. Per germline, CDR1 SQVTM and CDR2 ANQGSEA. The CDR3 is made up of 15 amino acids. The CDR3 spells CSAAPSTGRGTEAFF. In nucleotides, the CDR3 is TGCAGCGCCGCGCCCTCGACAGGGAGGGGCACTGAAGCTTTCTTT.

This clonotype was detected ten times or more. CDR3 region: CASSIVGVNEQFF. CDR3 bases: TGTGCCAGTAGTATAGTGGGTGTCAATGAGCAGTTCTTC. This rearrangement joins TRBV19 to TRBJ2-1, with D unresolved. V was shortened by 1 base and J by 6 bases, with 7 bases between the two germline ends. Germline V gives CDR1 LNHDA, CDR2 SQIVND (reference sequence). The CDR3 covers 13 residues.

This clonotype was recorded at least ten times. The chain is built from TRBV11-2 and TRBJ2-1; TRBD1 or TRBD2 may be the D gene (6 bases each). The germline V and J ends were trimmed by 5 bases and 8 bases, with 19 bases remaining between them. The CDR3 is 15 residues long. Germline CDR1 is SGHAT and CDR2 is FQNNGV. CDR3 sequence reads: CASSQILGGGYEQFF. The CDR3, as DNA: TGTGCCAGCAGCCAGATCTTAGGGGGAGGCTATGAGCAGTTCTTC.

This clonotype was seen a handful of times. The chain couples TRBV6-1 to TRBJ1-5, with TRBD1 as a possible D gene (6 bases). Per the germline V gene, CDR1 is MNHNS and CDR2 is SASEGT. Trimming took off 5 bases at V and 1 base at J, with 12 bases between the two ends. The CDR3 is made up of 15 amino acids. The DNA of the CDR3 is TGTGCCAGCAGTTCCGGGACACAAAGCAATCAGCCCCAGCATTTT. It encodes CASSSGTQSNQPQHF.

Only a few counts were recorded for this clonotype. This rearrangement joins TRBV19 to TRBJ2-4; D possibly corresponds to TRBD2 (6 bases). Between the trimmed V and J ends, which lost 4 bases and 3 bases, there was a span of 16 bases. CDR3 length: 16 amino acids. Per germline, CDR1 LNHDA and CDR2 SQIVND (reference sequence). CDR3 sequence reads: CASSREAVGDKNIQYF. The CDR3 bases are TGTGCCAGTAGTAGGGAGGCAGTCGGTGACAAAAACATTCAGTACTTC.

The count of this clonotype is one. This sequence may be a read error, since a much larger clone differs from it by one base. The V and J genes are TRBV28 and TRBJ2-5, with 10 positions matching TRBD1. The CDR3 is 15 amino acids. Germline V gene sequence: CDR1 MDHEN, CDR2 SYDVKM. The CDR3 DNA reads as TGTGGCAGCAGTTTAGACAGGGGGCGGAAAGAGACCCAGTACTTC. Its translation is CGSSLDRGRKETQYF.

There are many counts of this clonotype. Mismatch with germline at one junction end may stem from a read error. This rearrangement joins TRBV12-3 or TRBV12-4 to TRBJ1-1, with a tentative D call TRBD1 (6 bases). The CDR3 covers 15 residues. CDR3: CASHNSGHWNTEAFF. The CDR3 bases are TGCGCCAGTCATAACTCGGGACACTGGAACACTGAAGCTTTCTTT.

This clonotype was counted at least ten times. The chain combines TRBV6-5 with TRBJ1-1; no clear D. V was trimmed by 8 bases and J by 0 bases, leaving 16 bases between them. This CDR3 is built from 15 residues. Germline values: CDR1 MNHEY, CDR2 SVGAGI. Written as DNA, the CDR3 is TGTGCCAGCGGCCCGGGCTCGATTTTGAACACTGAAGCTTTCTTT. Its translation is CASGPGSILNTEAFF.

This clonotype was seen a few times. The chain employs TRBV7-9 and TRBJ2-7; the match to TRBD2 covers 13 bases. Germline V gene lookup returns CDR1 SEHNR and CDR2 FQNEAQ (reference sequence). This CDR3 is built from 18 residues. After removal of 4 bases from V and 2 bases from J, the junction contained 11 bases not matched to a gene. CDR3 sequence reads: CASSSRGGLAGSPYEQYF. CDR3 coding DNA: TGTGCCAGCAGCTCTAGGGGGGGACTAGCGGGGTCACCCTACGAGCAGTACTTC.

In its sample, this clonotype was seen many times. The gene calls are TRBV20-1 and TRBJ2-3; 7 positions match TRBD1. This CDR3 is 13 amino acids long. Germline V gene lookup returns CDR1 DFQATT and CDR2 SNEGSKA (reference sequence). J lost 5 bases, V lost 6 bases, and 8 bases had no gene match. For the CDR3, the DNA is TGCAGTGCCAAAACAGGGGCAGTAGATACGCAGTATTTT. As protein: CSAKTGAVDTQYF.

To note about this clonotype: A much larger clone lies a single base off, so this may be a read error. This sequence joins TRBV5-1 and TRBJ1-1, with D possibly TRBD1 on 6 matching bases. The CDR3 is 13 amino acids. The V gene's germline CDR1 is SGHRS and CDR2 YFSETQ. CDR3 loop: CASSLEGDPEASF. For the CDR3, the DNA is TGCGCCAGCAGTCTTGAGGGGGACCCTGAAGCTTCCTTT.

At least ten counts were recorded for this clonotype. In DNA form, the CDR3 reads TGTGCCAGCAGTTACGAGGAGACCCAGTACTTC. Translated, it gives CASSYEETQYF. The chain has TRBV6-6 and TRBJ2-5; D is unclear. The germline CDR1 and CDR2 sequences are MNHNY and SVGAGI (reference sequence). V lost 2 bases to trimming and J lost 5 bases, with 3 bases between them. This CDR3 spans 11 amino acids.

This clonotype was detected only a few times. J is TRBJ2-3 and V is TRBV7-3, with D possibly TRBD2 on 6 matching bases. The CDR3 sequence is 12 residues long. The ends were cut back, 6 bases at V and 5 bases at J, with 9 bases in the middle. CDR1 is SGHTA and CDR2 is FQGTGA in the germline V gene. The DNA of the CDR3 is TGTGCCAGCAGGGGGCGGGGAGATACGCAGTATTTT. Translated: CASRGRGDTQYF.

As regards this clonotype: It may be a read error: a sequence one base away is much more abundant. V and J are TRBV18 and TRBJ1-4; D is ambiguous. Germline V gives CDR1 KGHSH, CDR2 LQKENI. This CDR3 has 14 amino acids. The CDR3 reads CASSPPSTSERLFF. CDR3 nucleotide sequence: TGTGCCAGCTCACCACCGTCTACAAGTGAAAGACTGTTTTTT. Supplemented by reference TRBV18 and TRBJ1-4, the full variable domain reads NAGVMQNPRHLVRRRGQEARLRCSPMKGHSHVYWYRQLPEEGLKFMVYLQKENIIDESGMPKERFSAEFPKEGPSILRIQQVVRGDSAAYFCASSPPSTSERLFFGSGTQLSVL.

This clonotype was picked up many times. In DNA, the CDR3 is TGTGCCAGCAGACGCGTCCAGGGATGGCTCTGCGGCCTTTCCAAATGGGATCAGCCCCAGCATTTT. Its protein is CASRRVQGWLCGLSKWDQPQHF. This sequence joins TRBV2 and TRBJ1-5; possible D gene TRBD1, 5 bases. Germline-derived CDR1 and CDR2 are SNHLY and FYNNEI. The germline V and J ends were trimmed by 6 bases and 5 bases, with 38 bases remaining between them. This CDR3 region has 22 residues.

This clonotype has a count of ten or more. The V gene is TRBV6-2 or TRBV6-3, the J gene TRBJ2-3; D might be TRBD1 (5 bases). Deletions cut 2 bases from V and 3 bases from J, with 12 bases between. From germline, CDR1 is MNHEY and CDR2 SVGEGT. The CDR3 is made up of 15 amino acids. CDR3 amino acids: CASSYPQGSTDTQYF. The DNA for the CDR3 is TGTGCCAGCAGTTACCCTCAGGGTTCTACAGATACGCAGTATTTT.

This clonotype was observed many times. The chain combines TRBV21-1 with TRBJ2-7; TRBD1 is the table's D call and was not checked against the DNA. TRBV21-1 is recorded as a pseudogene. The CDR3 totals 15 residues. The CDR3 DNA reads as TGTGCCAGCAGCAAAGTCCAGGGGGCCCGCTACGAGCAGTACTTC. Protein: CASSKVQGARYEQYF.

This clonotype came up many times. DNA for the CDR3: TGTGCCAGCAGCTTCGACCCCAGGGGGCTTCTGAATGAGCAGTTCTTC. This encodes CASSFDPRGLLNEQFF. V and J are TRBV11-2 and TRBJ2-1, with 8 bases lining up with TRBD1. Germline lookup yields CDR1 SGHAT and CDR2 FQNNGV. The length of the CDR3 is 16 residues. V was clipped by 3 bases and J by 7 bases; unmatched bases: 11.

This clonotype was detected ten times or more. This rearrangement joins TRBV5-1 to TRBJ2-5; either TRBD1 or TRBD2 may fit D (5 bases each). The CDR3 covers 13 residues. CDR1 is SGHRS, CDR2 YFSETQ, per germline. With 0 bases removed from V and 4 bases from J, the gap between germline ends came to 7 bases. DNA of the CDR3: TGCGCCAGCAGCTTGGCCGGGGCAGAGACCCAGTACTTC. This codes for CASSLAGAETQYF.

This clonotype was seen many times. The V call is TRBV20-1, the J call TRBJ2-2, with 7 positions matching TRBD2. Looked up from germline, CDR1 is DFQATT and CDR2 is SNEGSKA (reference sequence). CDR3 length equals 16 residues. V was pared by 1 base and J by 0 bases, with 5 bases of the junction left unmatched. DNA for the CDR3: TGCAGTGCTAGAGTTTCGCGGGGGACGAACACCGGGGAGCTGTTTTTT. It codes for CSARVSRGTNTGELFF.

V usage is TRBV5-1 and J usage is TRBJ1-1; 11 bases are a match to TRBD1. CDR1 and CDR2 from the germline V gene are SGHRS and YFSETQ. The CDR3 is made up of 16 amino acids. V shed 7 bases and J 4 bases; nucleotides not matched to a gene: 12. This CDR3 is CASVEGTGGRGTEAFF. The CDR3 nucleotides read TGCGCCAGCGTTGAAGGGACAGGGGGTAGGGGCACTGAAGCTTTCTTT.